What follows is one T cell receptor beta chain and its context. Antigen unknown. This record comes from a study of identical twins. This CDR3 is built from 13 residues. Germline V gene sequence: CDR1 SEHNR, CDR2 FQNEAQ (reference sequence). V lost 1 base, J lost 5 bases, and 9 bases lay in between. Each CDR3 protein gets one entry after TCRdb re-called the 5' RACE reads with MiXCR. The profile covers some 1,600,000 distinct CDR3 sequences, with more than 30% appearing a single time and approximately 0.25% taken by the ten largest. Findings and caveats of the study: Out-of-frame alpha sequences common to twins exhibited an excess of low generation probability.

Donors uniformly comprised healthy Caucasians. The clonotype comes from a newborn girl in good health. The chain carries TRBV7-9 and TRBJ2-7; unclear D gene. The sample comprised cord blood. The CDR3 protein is CASSLDWGNEQYF. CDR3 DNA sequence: TGTGCCAGCAGCTTAGATTGGGGAAACGAGCAGTACTTC.